This TCR beta chain was identified during a study of T cell repertoires in cytomegalovirus infection. About the study: Signatures in public TCR beta sequences pointed to both CMV infection and matching HLA type.

Of note for this clonotype: The antigen is unknown.

The V gene end was trimmed by 5 bases and the J gene end by 7 bases; junction bases not matched to a gene: 12. This CDR3 has 16 amino acids. CDR1 and CDR2 (germline): SGHVS, FNYEAQ. MiXCR, run by TCRdb on the reads, gives a single entry per CDR3 protein. The sample lists some 920,000 distinct CDR3 sequences; roughly 31% were seen once. This chain joins TRBV7-6 and TRBJ2-2, with TRBD2 identical over 8 bases. This specimen consisted of cultured CD8+ T cells from PBMCs, obtained from culture after CMV antigen stimulation. This TCR was sampled from a human donor in good health (CMV status not recorded). Some clones in this sample may be carry-over from other donors' samples. CDR3 nucleotides: TGTGCCAGCAGCCGTCCCGGGGGGGGCGCTTACGGGGAGCTGTTTTTT. Protein: CASSRPGGGAYGELFF.